A single sample gave rise to the 31 T cell receptor beta chains below, sequenced in a study of synovial regulatory T cells in juvenile arthritis (dated by TCRdb to the mid-2010s). The library relied on the immunoSEQ multiplex PCR assay. TCRdb retrieved this table from immuneACCESS and kept in-frame rearrangements only. Not all clones are present; in checked studies, unresolved V genes account for under half, and no reason is known for the remainder. The sample table on file contains 9,000 to 10,000 clones. Of the sample, approximately 0.99% is held by the ten largest clones. Sequenced sample: Treg cells from blood. What the cell subset or site label conveys for this sample: remaining (HLA-DR-negative) circulating blood Treg cells. These receptors were obtained from a donor aged 2 to 35 with juvenile idiopathic arthritis.

The rearrangement links TRBV18 to TRBJ2-7; TCRdb selects TRBD2, and the lack of DNA leaves this call unchecked. This CDR3 region has 17 residues. The DNA is unrecorded. Germline CDR1 is KGHSH and CDR2 is LQKENI. CDR3 amino acids: CASSRRPLAGVGSEQYF.

V is TRBV25-1 and J is TRBJ1-5. This CDR3 spans 13 amino acids. No DNA is given. CDR1 and CDR2 from the germline V gene are MGHDK and SYGVNS. The CDR3 here is CASSGRVGQPQHF.

J is TRBJ1-5 and V is TRBV19. Germline V lookup: CDR1 LNHDA, CDR2 SQIVND (reference sequence). The CDR3 covers 15 residues. This entry has no DNA. The chain's CDR3 is CASSDRGAGNQPQHF. The full variable domain, completed using reference TRBV19 and TRBJ1-5, is DGGITQSPKYLFRKEGQNVTLSCEQNLNHDAMYWYRQDPGQGLRLIYYSQIVNDFQKGDIAEGYSVSREKKESFPLTVTSAQKNPTAFYLCASSDRGAGNQPQHFGDGTRLSIL.

V usage is TRBV5-4 and J usage is TRBJ2-1; lacking DNA, the TRBD2 call made by TCRdb goes unchecked. The CDR3 runs to 16 residues. DNA was not recorded. Germline values: CDR1 SGHNT, CDR2 YYREEE (reference sequence). CDR3 sequence: CASSLVGLADYNEQFF.

The chain has TRBV5-6 and TRBJ1-6. Germline V gives CDR1 SGHDT, CDR2 YYEEEE. This CDR3 contains 15 residues. No DNA sequence was recorded. The CDR3 loop is CASSPVGGSGSPLHF.

The chain couples TRBV9 to TRBJ1-4. The CDR3 sequence is 14 residues long. The DNA is unrecorded. The germline V gene has CDR1 SGDLS and CDR2 YYNGEE. The CDR3 protein is CASSVDLRGEKLFF.

V gene TRBV5-6 combines with J gene TRBJ2-1. This CDR3 is 10 amino acids long. No DNA has been recorded. Germline CDR1 reads SGHDT; CDR2 reads YYEEEE. CDR3 sequence reads: CASSFAEQFF.

This chain joins TRBV6-1 and TRBJ1-5. Germline V gene data show CDR1 as MNHNS and CDR2 as SASEGT. This CDR3 spans 13 amino acids. Only the protein is on record. CDR3 sequence reads: CASSARGDQPQHF.

The chain joins TRBV19 to TRBJ1-5; TCRdb reports TRBD1, a call that lacks DNA to check it against. Germline V gene lookup returns CDR1 LNHDA and CDR2 SQIVND (reference sequence). The CDR3 runs 14 residues. A DNA sequence was not provided. The CDR3 spells CASSIGTVNQPQHF. Based on the CDR3 plus reference TRBV19 and TRBJ1-5, the full variable domain is DGGITQSPKYLFRKEGQNVTLSCEQNLNHDAMYWYRQDPGQGLRLIYYSQIVNDFQKGDIAEGYSVSREKKESFPLTVTSAQKNPTAFYLCASSIGTVNQPQHFGDGTRLSIL.

V and J are TRBV2 and TRBJ2-3; checking the TCRdb D call of TRBD1 is not possible without DNA. Germline V gene lookup returns CDR1 SNHLY and CDR2 FYNNEI. This CDR3 is built from 15 residues. DNA is not recorded here. CDR3 sequence: CASRNQGQTTDTQYF.

The V and J genes are TRBV5-1 and TRBJ2-6; TCRdb's D call of TRBD1 is untestable without DNA. The CDR3 extends over 16 amino acids. DNA is not on record. Germline values: CDR1 SGHRS, CDR2 YFSETQ. The CDR3 sequence: CASITGQPSGANVLTF.

This chain links TRBV4-1 with TRBJ2-1; TCRdb proposes TRBD1, but this gene call is untestable without DNA. This CDR3 contains 17 residues. DNA for this receptor is not on file. The V gene's germline CDR1 is MGHRA and CDR2 YSYEKL. The CDR3 sequence: CASSQDRWGTGNNEQFF.

The chain is built from TRBV19 and TRBJ2-7; there is no DNA to check the TCRdb D call of TRBD2. CDR1 LNHDA and CDR2 SQIVND come from the germline V gene (reference sequence). CDR3 length: 14 amino acids. No DNA is recorded. The chain's CDR3 is CASKRGSGSYEQYF. The full variable domain, in which reference TRBV19 and TRBJ2-7 provide the parts outside the CDR3, is DGGITQSPKYLFRKEGQNVTLSCEQNLNHDAMYWYRQDPGQGLRLIYYSQIVNDFQKGDIAEGYSVSREKKESFPLTVTSAQKNPTAFYLCASKRGSGSYEQYFGPGTRLTVT.

V gene TRBV4-2 combines with J gene TRBJ2-6. The germline V gene has CDR1 LGHNA and CDR2 YNFKEQ. The CDR3 spans 13 residues. No DNA accompanies this entry. The CDR3 reads CASRANGANVLTF.

The chain has TRBV19 and TRBJ1-2. The CDR3 runs 13 residues. Only the protein is available. The germline gives CDR1 LNHDA, CDR2 SQIVND (reference sequence). Here the CDR3 reads CASSIGGIYGYTF.

The chain joins TRBV10-1 to TRBJ1-1; the TCRdb call, TRBD1, lacks DNA for checking. The CDR3 covers 13 residues. No nucleotide data were recorded. The germline V gene has CDR1 WNHNN and CDR2 SYGVQD (reference sequence). The CDR3 loop is CASSGRGRTEAFF.

The chain combines TRBV7-9 with TRBJ1-3. The germline gives CDR1 SEHNR, CDR2 FQNEAQ (reference sequence). The CDR3 contains 15 residues. Only the protein is on record. CDR3 in amino acids: CASSPGAFGGNTIYF.

This sequence joins TRBV19 and TRBJ1-1; TCRdb's D call, TRBD1, is unchecked because there is no DNA. The CDR3 runs to 14 residues. No nucleotide data were recorded. Germline values: CDR1 LNHDA, CDR2 SQIVND (reference sequence). CDR3 in amino acids: CASSNWQGETEAFF.

Here the CDR3 reads CASSSDRGSYEQYF. This rearrangement joins TRBV5-1 to TRBJ2-7; TCRdb selects TRBD1, and the lack of DNA leaves this call unchecked. The CDR3 covers 14 residues. No DNA was logged. Per germline, CDR1 SGHRS and CDR2 YFSETQ.

The chain carries TRBV6-1 and TRBJ1-5. This CDR3 is 13 amino acids long. The DNA is not on file. CDR1 and CDR2 from the germline V gene are MNHNS and SASEGT. CDR3 residues: CASITSGAMTQHF.

This CDR3 is CASSLAGSGNTIYF. The V call is TRBV7-2, the J call TRBJ1-3. Germline values: CDR1 SGHTA, CDR2 FQGNSA. The CDR3 runs to 14 residues. No DNA is given.

The chain carries TRBV18 and TRBJ2-1; checking the TCRdb D call of TRBD1 is not possible without DNA. The CDR3 consists of 16 residues. The DNA sequence is not available. Germline V gene lookup returns CDR1 KGHSH and CDR2 LQKENI. The CDR3 sequence is CASSPMGQYLYNEQFF. The full variable domain, completed using reference TRBV18 and TRBJ2-1, is NAGVMQNPRHLVRRRGQEARLRCSPMKGHSHVYWYRQLPEEGLKFMVYLQKENIIDESGMPKERFSAEFPKEGPSILRIQQVVRGDSAAYFCASSPMGQYLYNEQFFGPGTRLTVL.

The rearrangement uses TRBV23-1 and TRBJ1-1. TRBV23-1 is an open reading frame whose function is uncertain. CDR3 length: 14 residues. The nucleotide record is missing. The CDR3 loop is CASSQSPANTEAFF.

The chain carries TRBV7-9 and TRBJ1-4; the D call from TCRdb, TRBD1, cannot be confirmed without DNA. CDR1 and CDR2 from the germline V gene are SEHNR and FQNEAQ (reference sequence). The CDR3 runs to 19 residues. The DNA is unrecorded. CDR3 region: CASSSPGQGVFRTNEKLFF.

This chain uses TRBV19 with TRBJ1-2; TCRdb designates TRBD1, a call that cannot be tested without DNA. The length of the CDR3 is 14 residues. DNA was not recorded. Germline V gene sequence: CDR1 LNHDA, CDR2 SQIVND (reference sequence). CDR3 region: CASSVGTGFYGYTF.

The chain recombines TRBV2 with TRBJ1-5. The CDR3 has 17 residues. DNA was not recorded. The V gene's germline CDR1 is SNHLY and CDR2 FYNNEI. The CDR3 protein is CASSGVSASYSNQPQHF.

J is TRBJ1-5 and V is TRBV5-6. The CDR3 runs 15 residues. There is no recorded DNA. CDR1 SGHDT and CDR2 YYEEEE come from the germline V gene. CDR3 in amino acids: CASSLSPAGNQPQHF.

V is TRBV10-3 and J is TRBJ2-1; the TCRdb call, TRBD1, lacks DNA for checking. Per germline, CDR1 ENHRY and CDR2 SYGVKD. The CDR3 covers 15 residues. Only the protein sequence is given. The CDR3 sequence is CAIRGLQGAYNEQFF.

This rearrangement joins TRBV7-2 to TRBJ1-4. CDR3 size: 15 residues. No DNA is listed. CDR1 and CDR2 from the germline V gene are SGHTA and FQGNSA. CDR3 sequence reads: CASSWDGLTNEKLFF. Looking up the rest from reference TRBV7-2 and TRBJ1-4 gives the full variable domain: GAGVSQSPSNKVTEKGKDVELRCDPISGHTALYWYRQSLGQGLEFLIYFQGNSAPDKSGLPSDRFSAERTGGSVSTLTIQRTQQEDSAVYLCASSWDGLTNEKLFFGSGTQLSVL.

This chain joins TRBV28 and TRBJ2-7; TCRdb reports TRBD1, a call that lacks DNA to check it against. The CDR3 has 13 amino acids. DNA for this receptor is not on file. Germline assignment: CDR1 MDHEN and CDR2 SYDVKM. The CDR3 protein is CASRGQGAYEQYF.

This sequence joins TRBV5-4 and TRBJ2-1; TCRdb gives TRBD2 as the D gene, but with no DNA this cannot be confirmed. The length of the CDR3 is 16 residues. No DNA is listed. The germline V gene encodes CDR1 SGHNT and CDR2 YYREEE (reference sequence). CDR3 sequence reads: CASSLGGGRDVNEQFF.